These 5 T cell receptor beta chains originate from one sample sequenced in a study of cytomegalovirus exposure and HLA in healthy donors. Here immunoSEQ multiplex PCR was the method, and the copy in TCRdb shows in-frame clones only, minus some. The data contain 260,000 or so clones, approximately 87% of them seen just once; the ten biggest clones take up about 0.86%. The sample consisted of PBMCs. The receptors come from a woman between 18 and 29 years old in good health and CMV-seronegative.

This chain joins TRBV28 and TRBJ2-3; 8 nucleotides match TRBD2. The CDR3 covers 14 residues. V shed 8 bases and J 2 bases; nucleotides not matched to a gene: 6. Germline V CDR1 and CDR2: MDHEN, SYDVKM. The chain's CDR3 is CASRREGYTDTQYF. The CDR3 DNA sequence: TGTGCCAGCCGTCGGGAGGGCTACACAGATACGCAGTATTTT.

This chain links TRBV19 with TRBJ2-1; TRBD1 is a possible D gene (5 bases). CDR3 length: 15 amino acids. V was clipped by 7 bases and J by 0 bases, with 13 bases between them. CDR1 is LNHDA and CDR2 is SQIVND in the germline V gene (reference sequence). CDR3 region: CASKDSQSSYNEQFF. The CDR3 bases are TGTGCCAGTAAAGACAGCCAGAGCTCCTACAATGAGCAGTTCTTC.

V usage is TRBV14 and J usage is TRBJ2-3; no clear D. The CDR3 extends over 13 amino acids. Germline CDR1 and CDR2: SGHDN and FVKESK. V gave up 6 bases and J gave up 6 bases, with 13 bases separating them. CDR3 sequence: CASRQPFSDTQYF. CDR3 bases: TGTGCCAGCAGGCAACCTTTTTCGGATACGCAGTATTTT.

The chain joins TRBV7-9 to TRBJ2-1; 7 nucleotides line up with TRBD2. This CDR3 spans 16 amino acids. CDR1 SEHNR and CDR2 FQNEAQ come from the germline V gene (reference sequence). Germline trimming cut 3 bases from V and 7 bases from J; bases unmatched to any gene: 12. For the CDR3, the DNA is TGTGCCAGCAGCTTCCGGGACTACCCCCGGGGGAATGAGCAGTTCTTC. It specifies CASSFRDYPRGNEQFF. The variable domain in full, completed from reference TRBV7-9 and TRBJ2-1, reads DTGVSQNPRHKITKRGQNVTFRCDPISEHNRLYWYRQTLGQGPEFLTYFQNEAQLEKSRLLSDRFSAERPKGSFSTLEIQRTEQGDSAMYLCASSFRDYPRGNEQFFGPGTRLTVL.

This chain connects TRBV5-1 to TRBJ2-3; tentative D call: TRBD2 (5 bases). V lost 0 bases to trimming and J lost 2 bases, with 13 bases between them. CDR3 length: 16 residues. In germline, CDR1 is SGHRS, CDR2 YFSETQ. The CDR3 DNA follows: TGCGCCAGCAGCTTGGTCCAGTTGAGGGCCACAGATACGCAGTATTTT. It translates to CASSLVQLRATDTQYF.